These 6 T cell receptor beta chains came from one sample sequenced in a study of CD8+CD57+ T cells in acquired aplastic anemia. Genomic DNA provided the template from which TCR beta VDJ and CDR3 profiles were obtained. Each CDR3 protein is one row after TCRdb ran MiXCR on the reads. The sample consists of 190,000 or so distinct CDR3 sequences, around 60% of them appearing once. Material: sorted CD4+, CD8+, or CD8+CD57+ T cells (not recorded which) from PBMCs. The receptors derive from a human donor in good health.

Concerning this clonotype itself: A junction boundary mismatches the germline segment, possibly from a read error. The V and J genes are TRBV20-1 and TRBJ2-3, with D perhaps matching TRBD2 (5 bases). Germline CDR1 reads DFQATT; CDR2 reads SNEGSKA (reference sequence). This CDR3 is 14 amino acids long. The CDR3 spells CSARGRSSTDTQYF. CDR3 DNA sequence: TGCAGTGCAAGAGGGCGGTCTAGCACAGATACGCAGTATTTT.

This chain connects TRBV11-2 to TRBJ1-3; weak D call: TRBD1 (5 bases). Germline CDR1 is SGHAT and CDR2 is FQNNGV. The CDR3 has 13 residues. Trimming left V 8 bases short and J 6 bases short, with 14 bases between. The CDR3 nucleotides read TGTGCCAGCGGTAGGGGCTCGGAAAACACCATATATTTT. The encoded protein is CASGRGSENTIYF.

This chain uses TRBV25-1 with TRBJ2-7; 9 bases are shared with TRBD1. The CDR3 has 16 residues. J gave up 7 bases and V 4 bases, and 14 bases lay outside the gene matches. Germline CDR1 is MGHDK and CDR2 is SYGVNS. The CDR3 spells CASSGSGTGPFGEQYF. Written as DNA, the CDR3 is TGTGCCAGCAGTGGATCCGGGACAGGGCCCTTCGGGGAGCAGTACTTC.

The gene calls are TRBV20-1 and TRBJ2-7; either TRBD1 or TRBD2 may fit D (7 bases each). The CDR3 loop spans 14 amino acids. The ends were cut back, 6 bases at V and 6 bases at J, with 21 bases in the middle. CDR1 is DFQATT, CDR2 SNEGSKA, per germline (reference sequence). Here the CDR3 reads CSAPGGGGQVEQYF. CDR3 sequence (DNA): TGCAGTGCCCCTGGGGGGGGAGGACAGGTCGAGCAGTACTTC.

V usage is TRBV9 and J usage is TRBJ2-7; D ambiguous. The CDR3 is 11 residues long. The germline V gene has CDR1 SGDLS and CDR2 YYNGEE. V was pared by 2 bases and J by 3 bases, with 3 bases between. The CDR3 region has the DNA TGTGCCAGCAGCGTCTTCTACGAGCAGTACTTC. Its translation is CASSVFYEQYF.

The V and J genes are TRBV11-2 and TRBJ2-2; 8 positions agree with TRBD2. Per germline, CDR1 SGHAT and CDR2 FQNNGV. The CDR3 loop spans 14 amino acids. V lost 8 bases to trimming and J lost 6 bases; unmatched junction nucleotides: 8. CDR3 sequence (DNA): TGTGCCAGCTCAGGTAGCGGGGTTCCCGGGGAGCTGTTTTTT. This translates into CASSGSGVPGELFF.